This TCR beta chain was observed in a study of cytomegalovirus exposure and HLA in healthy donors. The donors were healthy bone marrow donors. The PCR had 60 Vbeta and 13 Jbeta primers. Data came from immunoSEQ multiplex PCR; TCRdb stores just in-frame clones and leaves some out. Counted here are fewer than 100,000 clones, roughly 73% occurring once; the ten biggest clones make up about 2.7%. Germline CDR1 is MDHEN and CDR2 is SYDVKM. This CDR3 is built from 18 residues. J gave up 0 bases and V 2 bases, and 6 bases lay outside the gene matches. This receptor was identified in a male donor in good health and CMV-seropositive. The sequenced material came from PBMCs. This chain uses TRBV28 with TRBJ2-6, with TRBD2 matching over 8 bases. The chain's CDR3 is CASSLVLAGFSGANVLTF. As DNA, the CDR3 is TGTGCCAGCAGTTTAGTTCTAGCGGGCTTCTCTGGGGCCAACGTCCTGACTTTC.